Shown below are 21 T cell receptor beta chains from a single sample sequenced in a study of blood T cell repertoires in COVID-19. Some clones are missing from TCRdb's copy, which holds only in-frame ones; the method was immunoSEQ multiplex PCR. The sample gives about 250,000 clones, approximately 85% of which show up once; about 4% is in the top ten. Sequences were obtained from peripheral blood. The receptors here all came from a man aged 50-59 years with acute or convalescent COVID-19.

This sequence joins TRBV6-4 and TRBJ2-1; possible D gene TRBD2, 6 bases. The V and J ends lost 3 bases and 0 bases respectively, with 9 bases between them. This CDR3 is built from 15 residues. Germline V gives CDR1 MRHNA, CDR2 SNTAGT. CDR3 residues: CASSEVGGSYNEQFF. In DNA, the CDR3 is TGTGCCAGCAGTGAGGTGGGAGGCTCCTACAATGAGCAGTTCTTC.

J is TRBJ1-1 and V is TRBV29-1; no reliable D call. This CDR3 region has 13 residues. Trimming removed 4 bases from V and 5 bases from J, with 14 bases in between. CDR1 is SQVTM and CDR2 is ANQGSEA in the germline V gene. The CDR3 DNA is TGCAGCGTTGGGCGGCAGTGGCAGACTGAAGCTTTCTTT. Translated, it gives CSVGRQWQTEAFF.

This clone was recorded a few times. CDR3 loop: CASSLAGRGPQPQHF. CDR3 sequence (DNA): TGTGCCAGCAGCTTAGCGGGCAGGGGGCCGCAGCCCCAGCATTTT. The chain has TRBV7-9 and TRBJ1-5; 8 bases fit TRBD1. CDR3 length: 15 residues. Germline CDR1 is SEHNR and CDR2 is FQNEAQ (reference sequence). Trimming took 0 bases from V and 7 from J; bases not matched to a gene: 5.

The count of this clone is one. The rearrangement uses TRBV20-1 and TRBJ1-1; D possibly corresponds to TRBD1 (5 bases). CDR3 length equals 14 residues. CDR1 DFQATT and CDR2 SNEGSKA come from the germline V gene (reference sequence). V gave up 3 bases and J gave up 10 bases, with 21 bases separating them. CDR3: CSASWGGHNEGAFF. The CDR3 nucleotides are TGCAGTGCTAGTTGGGGGGGTCATAATGAAGGAGCTTTCTTT.

The genes are TRBV4-1 and TRBJ2-5, with 7 bases identical to TRBD2. Germline V gene sequence: CDR1 MGHRA, CDR2 YSYEKL. Trimming at V came to 0 bases and at J to 1 base, leaving 5 bases not matched to a gene. This CDR3 has 16 residues. The CDR3 DNA reads as TGCGCCAGCAGCCAAGAGCCCGGGACTACCCAAGAGACCCAGTACTTC. Translation gives CASSQEPGTTQETQYF.

The chain uses TRBV11-3 and TRBJ2-7, with D perhaps TRBD2 (5 bases). Trimming stripped 1 base from V and 6 bases from J, with 7 bases between. The CDR3 consists of 12 residues. Germline-derived CDR1 and CDR2 are SGHNT and YENEEA. Written as DNA, the CDR3 is TGTGCCAGCAGCTTAGGTGGGAGCGAGCAGTACTTC. As protein: CASSLGGSEQYF.

This clone was detected only a few times. The rearrangement uses TRBV4-2 and TRBJ2-5, with a tentative D call TRBD2 (5 bases). V dropped 0 bases and J dropped 4 bases, with 12 bases sitting between them. In germline, CDR1 is LGHNA, CDR2 YNFKEQ. The length of the CDR3 is 15 residues. CDR3 coding DNA: TGTGCCAGCAGCCAAGATTATCGGGAACTAGAGACCCAGTACTTC. This codes for CASSQDYRELETQYF.

The gene calls are TRBV5-6 and TRBJ1-6; D is undetermined. V was trimmed by 4 bases and J by 2 bases, leaving 10 bases between them. The CDR3 is made up of 15 amino acids. CDR1 is SGHDT, CDR2 YYEEEE, per germline. The CDR3: CASSPPGTYNSPLHF. DNA for the CDR3: TGTGCCAGCAGCCCTCCCGGGACCTATAATTCACCCCTCCACTTT.

The chain is built from TRBV5-6 and TRBJ1-6; D not resolved. Trimming took off 1 base at V and 5 bases at J, with 7 bases between the two ends. CDR1 and CDR2 (germline): SGHDT, YYEEEE. The CDR3 consists of 14 residues. CDR3 nucleotide sequence: TGTGCCAGCAGCTTGTGGCGGAATAATTCACCCCTCCACTTT. It translates to CASSLWRNNSPLHF.

The V call is TRBV15, the J call TRBJ2-3, with D possibly being TRBD2 (5 bases). CDR1 LNHNV and CDR2 YYDKDF come from the germline V gene (reference sequence). This CDR3 region has 16 residues. V was cut by 0 bases and J by 5 bases, with 15 bases left in between. This chain's CDR3 is CATSREGGPAGDTQYF. The CDR3, as DNA: TGTGCCACCAGCAGAGAAGGAGGACCGGCTGGAGATACGCAGTATTTT.

The chain uses TRBV18 and TRBJ2-2; TRBD1 might be the D (5 bases). The V and J ends lost 1 base and 1 base respectively, with 10 bases between them. CDR1 is KGHSH, CDR2 LQKENI, per germline. This CDR3 contains 16 residues. The DNA for the CDR3 is TGTGCCAGCTCACCACGGGCAGGGTTGAACACCGGGGAGCTGTTTTTT. Amino acids: CASSPRAGLNTGELFF.

This chain connects TRBV6-5 to TRBJ2-3; 11 bases agree with TRBD1. This CDR3 contains 15 residues. Trimming took 6 bases from V and 2 from J; bases not matched to a gene: 4. Germline V gene data show CDR1 as MNHEY and CDR2 as SVGAGI. CDR3 nucleotides: TGTGCCAGCAGCGGACAGGGGGCTTCCACAGATACGCAGTATTTT. Translating gives CASSGQGASTDTQYF.

This clone showed up just once. The rearrangement links TRBV28 to TRBJ2-1; 8 nucleotides match TRBD2. CDR3 size: 15 residues. The J segment lost 7 bases and the V segment lost 8 bases, leaving 13 bases of the junction unmatched. The germline CDR1 and CDR2 sequences are MDHEN and SYDVKM. CDR3: CASAVAGTPPNEQFF. DNA for the CDR3: TGTGCCAGCGCCGTAGCGGGAACCCCCCCTAATGAGCAGTTCTTC.

This clone was observed a single time. V is TRBV19 and J is TRBJ1-4; D might be TRBD1 (5 bases). This CDR3 has 13 residues. Between the trimmed V and J ends, which lost 8 bases and 8 bases, there was a span of 15 bases. Germline values: CDR1 LNHDA, CDR2 SQIVND (reference sequence). CDR3 sequence: CASSGTGEEKLFF. CDR3 DNA sequence: TGTGCCAGTTCCGGGACGGGGGAAGAAAAACTGTTTTTT.

The genes are TRBV19 and TRBJ2-7; D unclear. The V and J ends lost 1 base and 0 bases respectively, with 7 bases between them. The CDR3 extends over 14 amino acids. Germline V lookup: CDR1 LNHDA, CDR2 SQIVND (reference sequence). CDR3 loop: CASSIGAGSYEQYF. The CDR3 nucleotides are TGTGCCAGTAGTATAGGGGCAGGCTCCTACGAGCAGTACTTC.

The chain carries TRBV5-4 and TRBJ1-1; tentatively, D is TRBD1 (5 bases). The CDR3 extends over 12 amino acids. From germline, CDR1 is SGHNT and CDR2 YYREEE (reference sequence). V was pared by 5 bases and J by 2 bases, with 7 bases between. The CDR3 DNA reads as TGTGCCAGCAGGACAGTCAACACTGAAGCTTTCTTT. Its protein is CASRTVNTEAFF.

The V and J genes are TRBV4-1 and TRBJ2-1; 12 positions agree with TRBD2. V dropped 5 bases and J dropped 6; count of bases not matched to a gene: 5. This CDR3 has 15 amino acids. In germline, CDR1 is MGHRA, CDR2 YSYEKL. CDR3 nucleotide sequence: TGCGCCAGCAGCGAACTAGCGGGAGGTTTCAATGAGCAGTTCTTC. It yields the protein CASSELAGGFNEQFF.

V and J are TRBV3-1 (or the pseudogene TRBV3-2) and TRBJ1-1; D is possibly TRBD1 (5 bases). The germline CDR1 and CDR2 sequences are LGHDT and YNNKEL (reference sequence). CDR3 length equals 13 residues. Trimming removed 2 bases at V and 10 bases at J, with 14 bases between. The CDR3 bases are TGTGCCAGCAGCCAATTATCGAGGCAGGGAGCTTTCTTT. It encodes CASSQLSRQGAFF.

The chain couples TRBV2 to TRBJ1-2, with D possibly TRBD1 on 5 matching bases. The CDR3 is 15 amino acids. Germline V CDR1 and CDR2: SNHLY, FYNNEI. V shed 4 bases and J shed 0 bases, with 12 bases lying between them. The CDR3 coding sequence is TGTGCCAGCAGTGGCGGGCCGGGGGCTAACTATGGCTACACCTTC. Its protein is CASSGGPGANYGYTF.

The chain is built from TRBV6-6 and TRBJ2-7; weak D call: TRBD1 (5 bases). From germline, CDR1 is MNHNY and CDR2 SVGAGI (reference sequence). The CDR3 is made up of 13 amino acids. Trimming left V 6 bases short and J 3 bases short, with 12 bases between. The CDR3 bases are TGTGCCAGCAGGGTGGACATGGGCTACGAGCAGTACTTC. This codes for CASRVDMGYEQYF.

The J gene is TRBJ1-2, the V gene TRBV28; D is uncertain. This CDR3 comprises 11 residues. Trimming removed 5 bases from V and 3 bases from J, with 4 bases in between. Per germline, CDR1 MDHEN and CDR2 SYDVKM. The CDR3 region is CASSPDYGYTF. CDR3 nucleotide sequence: TGTGCCAGCAGTCCAGACTATGGCTACACCTTC.